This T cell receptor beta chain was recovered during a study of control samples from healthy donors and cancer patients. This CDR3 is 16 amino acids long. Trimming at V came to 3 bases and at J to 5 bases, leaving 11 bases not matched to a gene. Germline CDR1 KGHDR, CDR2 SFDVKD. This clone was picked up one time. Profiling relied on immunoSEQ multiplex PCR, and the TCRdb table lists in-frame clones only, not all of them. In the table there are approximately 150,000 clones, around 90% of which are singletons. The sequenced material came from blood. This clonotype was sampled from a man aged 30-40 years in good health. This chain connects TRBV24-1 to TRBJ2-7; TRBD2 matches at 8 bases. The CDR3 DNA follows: TGTGCCACCAGTGATGGTAGCGGGGCCCTCAACCACGAGCAGTACTTC. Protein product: CATSDGSGALNHEQYF.